Sequencing of this T cell receptor beta chain was carried out in a study of T cells in Graves' hyperthyroidism and ophthalmopathy. Regarding this clonotype: Its antigen is not identified.

Notes on the study in general: A model of 13 V-J pairs discriminated ophthalmopathy from stable hyperthyroidism.

Diagnoses were made from clinical symptoms, serum measures (thyroxine and TRAb), thyroid ultrasound and orbital computed tomography. RNA transcripts served as the template for amplifying TCR beta CDR3 regions. HTBI primers were used for first-round RT-PCR of the TCR CDR3. TCRdb passed the multiplex PCR reads through MiXCR, listing each CDR3 protein once. The sample lists roughly 660,000 distinct CDR3 sequences; around 16% were seen once. From germline, CDR1 is LGHDT and CDR2 YNNKEL (reference sequence). V shed 1 base, J shed 6 bases, and the junction held 9 bases outside the gene matches. The CDR3 has 18 residues.

Sequenced material: blood. This chain joins TRBV3-1 and TRBJ2-2, with 12 bases fitting TRBD2. The receptor was isolated from a man aged 50 or older with Graves' hyperthyroidism. The CDR3 loop is CASSQVDRLAGDPGELFF. CDR3 bases: TGTGCCAGCAGCCAAGTAGATCGACTAGCGGGAGATCCCGGGGAGCTGTTTTTT.